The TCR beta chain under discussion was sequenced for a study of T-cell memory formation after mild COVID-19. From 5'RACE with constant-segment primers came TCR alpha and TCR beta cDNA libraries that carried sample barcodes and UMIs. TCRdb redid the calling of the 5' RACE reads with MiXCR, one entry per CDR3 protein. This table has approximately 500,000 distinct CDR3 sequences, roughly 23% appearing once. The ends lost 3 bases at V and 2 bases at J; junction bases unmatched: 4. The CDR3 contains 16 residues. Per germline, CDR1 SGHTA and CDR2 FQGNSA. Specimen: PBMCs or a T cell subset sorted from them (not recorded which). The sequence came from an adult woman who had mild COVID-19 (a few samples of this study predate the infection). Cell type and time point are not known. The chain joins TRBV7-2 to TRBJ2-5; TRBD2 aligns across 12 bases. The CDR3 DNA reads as TGTGCCAGCAGCTTTCTAGCGGGAGGGTTTCAAGAGACCCAGTACTTC. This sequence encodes CASSFLAGGFQETQYF.